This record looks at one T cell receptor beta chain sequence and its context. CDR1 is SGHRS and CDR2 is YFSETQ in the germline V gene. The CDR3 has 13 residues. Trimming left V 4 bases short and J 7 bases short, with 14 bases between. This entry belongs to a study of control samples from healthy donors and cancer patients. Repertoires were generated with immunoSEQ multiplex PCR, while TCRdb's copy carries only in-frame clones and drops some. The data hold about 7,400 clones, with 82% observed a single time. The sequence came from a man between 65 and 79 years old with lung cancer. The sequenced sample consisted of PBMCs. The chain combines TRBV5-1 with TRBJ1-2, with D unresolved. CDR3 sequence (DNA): TGCGCCAGCAGCCCCAGATCTGGTGTTGGCTACACCTTC. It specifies CASSPRSGVGYTF.